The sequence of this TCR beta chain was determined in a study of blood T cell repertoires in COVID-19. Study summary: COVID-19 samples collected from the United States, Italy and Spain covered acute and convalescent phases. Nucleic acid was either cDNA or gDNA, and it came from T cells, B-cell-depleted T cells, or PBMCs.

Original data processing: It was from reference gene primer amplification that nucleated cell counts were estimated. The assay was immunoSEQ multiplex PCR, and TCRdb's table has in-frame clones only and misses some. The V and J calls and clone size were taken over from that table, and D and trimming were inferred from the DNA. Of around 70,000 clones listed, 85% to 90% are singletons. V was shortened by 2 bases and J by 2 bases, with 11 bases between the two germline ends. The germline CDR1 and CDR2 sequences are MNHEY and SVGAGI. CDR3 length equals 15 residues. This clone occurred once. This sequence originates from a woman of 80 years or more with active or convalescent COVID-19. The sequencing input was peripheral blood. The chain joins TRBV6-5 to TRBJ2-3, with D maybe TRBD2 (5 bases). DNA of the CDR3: TGTGCCAGCAGTTACAGCGGAGAGTTCACAGATACGCAGTATTTT. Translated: CASSYSGEFTDTQYF.